These T cell receptor beta chains were read from a single sample in a study of T cell responses to AZD1222 COVID-19 vaccine. Sequencing was performed with immunoSEQ multiplex PCR; in TCRdb, only in-frame clones are kept and a portion is missing. The repertoire consists of some 80,000 clones, with roughly nine tenths occurring once and the leading ten covering about 3.5%. The source material was peripheral blood, sampled 28 days after the second AZD1222 dose. The receptors were sampled from an adult who received the AZD1222 COVID-19 vaccine. CDR3s include the opening cysteine and the closing phenylalanine or tryptophan. The D gene is left open where the match is weak. Size is omitted from some rows. Given values are once, few, many or a class for expanded clones.

d_call: -; v_call: TRBV9; clone_size: -; j_call: TRBJ1-1; cdr3_aa: CASSEGLNTEAFF; cdr3_nt: TGTGCCAGCAGCGAAGGGCTGAACACTGAAGCTTTCTTT
d_call: TRBD1; v_call: TRBV7-2; clone_size: -; j_call: TRBJ2-3; cdr3_aa: CASGDRHTDTQYF; cdr3_nt: TGTGCCAGCGGGGACAGGCACACAGATACGCAGTATTTT
d_call: -; v_call: TRBV11-1; clone_size: -; j_call: TRBJ1-1; cdr3_aa: CASSFMGRISNTEAFF; cdr3_nt: TGTGCCAGCAGCTTCATGGGCAGAATTTCGAACACTGAAGCTTTCTTT
d_call: -; v_call: TRBV7-3; clone_size: once; j_call: TRBJ1-1; cdr3_aa: CASSLMPGEDTEAFF; cdr3_nt: TGTGCCAGCAGCTTAATGCCCGGGGAGGACACTGAAGCTTTCTTT
d_call: -; v_call: TRBV7-3; clone_size: -; j_call: TRBJ2-3; cdr3_aa: CASSKGTSVTDTQYF; cdr3_nt: TGTGCCAGCAGCAAAGGGACTTCCGTCACAGATACGCAGTATTTT
d_call: -; v_call: TRBV11-3; clone_size: -; j_call: TRBJ2-5; cdr3_aa: CASSLGSIKETQYF; cdr3_nt: TGTGCCAGCAGCTTGGGCTCAATCAAAGAGACCCAGTACTTC
d_call: -; v_call: TRBV3-1/TRBV3-2; clone_size: -; j_call: TRBJ2-3; cdr3_aa: CASSQVRGRTQYF; cdr3_nt: TGTGCCAGCAGCCAAGTTAGGGGACGTACGCAGTATTTT
d_call: -; v_call: TRBV28; clone_size: -; j_call: TRBJ2-1; cdr3_aa: CASSTILPRKDYNEQFF; cdr3_nt: TGTGCCAGCAGTACCATACTACCACGAAAGGACTACAATGAGCAGTTCTTC
d_call: -; v_call: TRBV5-1; clone_size: -; j_call: TRBJ1-4; cdr3_aa: CASSLGAPANEKLFF; cdr3_nt: TGCGCCAGCAGCCTGGGGGCGCCGGCTAATGAAAAACTGTTTTTT
d_call: -; v_call: TRBV5-5; clone_size: -; j_call: TRBJ1-2; cdr3_aa: CASSLEGTLGYTF; cdr3_nt: TGTGCCAGCAGCTTGGAGGGGACGCTCGGCTACACCTTC
d_call: TRBD1; v_call: TRBV27; clone_size: -; j_call: TRBJ2-1; cdr3_aa: CASSLRNTGANSYNEQFF; cdr3_nt: TGTGCCAGCAGTTTACGAAACACAGGGGCAAACTCCTACAATGAGCAGTTCTTC
d_call: TRBD1; v_call: TRBV7-2; clone_size: -; j_call: TRBJ1-2; cdr3_aa: CAVYPWAGQDQHGYTF; cdr3_nt: TGTGCCGTCTATCCCTGGGCAGGACAGGATCAACATGGCTACACCTTC
d_call: -; v_call: TRBV5-1; clone_size: -; j_call: TRBJ2-5; cdr3_aa: CASSLFGQETQYF; cdr3_nt: TGCGCCAGCAGCTTGTTCGGGCAAGAGACCCAGTACTTC
d_call: -; v_call: TRBV5-8; clone_size: -; j_call: TRBJ2-1; cdr3_aa: CASSYGQINNEQFF; cdr3_nt: TGTGCCAGCAGCTACGGACAGATAAACAATGAGCAGTTCTTC
d_call: TRBD2; v_call: TRBV6-4; clone_size: -; j_call: TRBJ2-2; cdr3_aa: CATNAGVGTGELFF; cdr3_nt: TGTGCCACGAACGCGGGAGTAGGTACCGGGGAGCTGTTTTTT
d_call: -; v_call: TRBV5-6; clone_size: -; j_call: TRBJ2-3; cdr3_aa: CASSLLAPADTQYF; cdr3_nt: TGTGCCAGCAGCTTGCTCGCGCCGGCAGATACGCAGTATTTT
d_call: -; v_call: TRBV6-5; clone_size: -; j_call: TRBJ1-5; cdr3_aa: CASSSLGGNQPQHF; cdr3_nt: TGTGCCAGCAGTTCTCTGGGGGGTAACCAGCCCCAGCATTTT
d_call: TRBD1; v_call: TRBV9; clone_size: -; j_call: TRBJ1-6; cdr3_aa: CASSVEDGQGTSPLHF; cdr3_nt: TGTGCCAGCAGCGTAGAGGATGGACAGGGGACGTCACCCCTCCACTTT
d_call: -; v_call: TRBV5-5; clone_size: -; j_call: TRBJ1-1; cdr3_aa: CASSSQTGTEAFF; cdr3_nt: TGTGCCAGCAGCTCGCAGACAGGCACTGAAGCTTTCTTT
d_call: TRBD1; v_call: TRBV29-1; clone_size: -; j_call: TRBJ1-4; cdr3_aa: CSVAGGTNEKLFF; cdr3_nt: TGCAGCGTTGCAGGGGGCACTAATGAAAAACTGTTTTTT
d_call: -; v_call: TRBV11-3; clone_size: -; j_call: TRBJ2-2; cdr3_aa: CASSLLANTGELFF; cdr3_nt: TGTGCCAGCAGTCTACTCGCGAACACCGGGGAGCTGTTTTTT
d_call: -; v_call: TRBV7-9; clone_size: once; j_call: TRBJ1-1; cdr3_aa: CASSLVQNMNTEAFF; cdr3_nt: TGTGCCAGCAGCTTAGTTCAGAATATGAACACTGAAGCTTTCTTT
d_call: -; v_call: TRBV6-6; clone_size: -; j_call: TRBJ1-5; cdr3_aa: CASSLAGGGAGQPQHF; cdr3_nt: TGTGCCAGCAGTCTCGCCGGGGGGGGCGCGGGTCAGCCCCAGCATTTT
d_call: -; v_call: TRBV3-1/TRBV3-2; clone_size: -; j_call: TRBJ2-6; cdr3_aa: CASSEKISGANVLTF; cdr3_nt: TGTGCCAGCAGCGAAAAGATTTCTGGGGCCAACGTCCTGACTTTC
d_call: -; v_call: TRBV9; clone_size: -; j_call: TRBJ2-2; cdr3_aa: CASSGGTSNTGELFF; cdr3_nt: TGTGCCAGCAGCGGCGGGACGTCGAACACCGGGGAGCTGTTTTTT
d_call: -; v_call: TRBV6-2/TRBV6-3; clone_size: -; j_call: TRBJ2-2; cdr3_aa: CASSPTFTGELFF; cdr3_nt: TGTGCCAGCAGTCCCACCTTCACCGGGGAGCTGTTTTTT
d_call: TRBD2; v_call: TRBV7-3; clone_size: few; j_call: TRBJ2-1; cdr3_aa: CASSLNAQTSGNEQFF; cdr3_nt: TGTGCCAGCAGCTTAAATGCCCAGACTAGCGGCAATGAGCAGTTCTTC
d_call: TRBD1; v_call: TRBV5-1; clone_size: -; j_call: TRBJ1-2; cdr3_aa: CASSKITGTDYGYTF; cdr3_nt: TGCGCCAGCAGCAAGATTACCGGGACAGACTATGGCTACACCTTC
d_call: -; v_call: TRBV7-3; clone_size: -; j_call: TRBJ2-1; cdr3_aa: CASSLGTGSSYNEQFF; cdr3_nt: TGTGCCAGCAGCTTAGGTACCGGATCCTCCTACAATGAGCAGTTCTTC
d_call: -; v_call: TRBV28; clone_size: -; j_call: TRBJ2-7; cdr3_aa: CASSFGRAREQYF; cdr3_nt: TGTGCCAGCAGTTTCGGCAGGGCCCGCGAGCAGTACTTC
d_call: TRBD2; v_call: TRBV3-1/TRBV3-2; clone_size: -; j_call: TRBJ2-5; cdr3_aa: CASSQDPSGSVQYF; cdr3_nt: TGTGCCAGCAGCCAAGATCCTAGCGGGAGTGTTCAGTACTTC
d_call: -; v_call: TRBV11-2; clone_size: -; j_call: TRBJ1-1; cdr3_aa: CASSHQTPGAFF; cdr3_nt: TGTGCCAGCAGCCACCAGACCCCGGGAGCTTTCTTT
d_call: -; v_call: TRBV2; clone_size: -; j_call: TRBJ1-2; cdr3_aa: CASSEGRQLYGYTF; cdr3_nt: TGTGCCAGCAGTGAAGGACGACAGCTTTATGGCTACACCTTC
d_call: -; v_call: TRBV9; clone_size: -; j_call: TRBJ1-5; cdr3_aa: CASSVGSNQPQHF; cdr3_nt: TGTGCCAGCAGCGTAGGTAGCAATCAGCCCCAGCATTTT
d_call: TRBD1; v_call: TRBV5-1; clone_size: -; j_call: TRBJ2-7; cdr3_aa: CATSSGQGAEEQYF; cdr3_nt: TGCGCCACCTCCTCGGGACAGGGGGCAGAAGAGCAGTACTTC
d_call: TRBD2; v_call: TRBV6-2/TRBV6-3; clone_size: -; j_call: TRBJ2-7; cdr3_aa: CASSYIRTSGRSYEQYF; cdr3_nt: TGTGCCAGCAGTTACATTCGGACTAGCGGGAGGTCCTACGAGCAGTACTTC
d_call: -; v_call: TRBV4-1; clone_size: once; j_call: TRBJ2-3; cdr3_aa: CASSLRLEADTQYF; cdr3_nt: TGCGCCAGCAGTCTAAGACTAGAAGCAGATACGCAGTATTTT
d_call: -; v_call: TRBV4-1; clone_size: -; j_call: TRBJ1-2; cdr3_aa: CASSQGLVPDYGYTF; cdr3_nt: TGCGCCAGCAGCCAAGGATTAGTTCCGGACTATGGCTACACCTTC
d_call: TRBD2; v_call: TRBV11-3; clone_size: -; j_call: TRBJ2-1; cdr3_aa: CASSLGGSWDEQFF; cdr3_nt: TGTGCCAGCAGCTTAGGCGGGAGCTGGGATGAGCAGTTCTTC
d_call: TRBD1; v_call: TRBV7-3; clone_size: -; j_call: TRBJ2-7; cdr3_aa: CASSLTNPGQGAYEQYF; cdr3_nt: TGTGCCAGCAGCTTAACCAACCCGGGACAGGGAGCCTACGAGCAGTACTTC